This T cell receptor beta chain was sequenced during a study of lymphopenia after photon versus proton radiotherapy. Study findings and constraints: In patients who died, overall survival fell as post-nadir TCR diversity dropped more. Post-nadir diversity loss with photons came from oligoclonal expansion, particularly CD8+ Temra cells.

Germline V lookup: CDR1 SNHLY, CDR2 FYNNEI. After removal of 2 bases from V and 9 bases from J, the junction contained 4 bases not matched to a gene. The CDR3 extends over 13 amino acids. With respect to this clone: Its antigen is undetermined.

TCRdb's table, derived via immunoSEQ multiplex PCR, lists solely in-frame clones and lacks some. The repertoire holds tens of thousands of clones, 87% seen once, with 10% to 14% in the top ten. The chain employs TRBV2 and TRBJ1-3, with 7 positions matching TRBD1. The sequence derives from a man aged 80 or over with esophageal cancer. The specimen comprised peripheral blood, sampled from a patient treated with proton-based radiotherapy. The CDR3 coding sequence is TGTGCCAGCAGTGAAACGAGGACAGGCACCATATATTTT. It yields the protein CASSETRTGTIYF.